This T cell receptor beta chain was profiled in a study of T-cell reconstitution after alpha-beta-depleted transplantation in children. This CDR3 contains 15 residues. The V and J ends lost 4 bases and 4 bases, in that order; junction bases with no gene match: 7. Looked up from germline, CDR1 is SGHRS and CDR2 is YFSETQ. TCRbeta library construction was performed incorporating unique molecular identifiers. TCRdb re-analysed the PCR reads in MiXCR, keeping a single row per CDR3 protein. The table shows roughly 670,000 distinct CDR3 sequences, with around 12% occurring only once. This clonotype turned up a few times.

The starting material was PBMCs, obtained before TCRalphabeta/CD19-depleted stem cell transplant. The gene calls are TRBV5-1 and TRBJ1-5, with TRBD1 matching over 8 bases. The sequence was collected from a girl aged 2-10 years with congenital amegakaryocytic thrombocytopenia, due to receive a stem cell transplant. The CDR3 spells CASSLDYRGNQPQHF. CDR3 sequence (DNA): TGCGCCAGCAGCCTGGATTACAGGGGGAATCAGCCCCAGCATTTT.